This TCR beta chain was recovered during a study of T cell clonotyping in hematopoietic cell transplantation. Trimming removed 7 bases from V and 6 bases from J, with 12 bases in between. CDR3 length: 12 amino acids. The V gene's germline CDR1 is SGHRS and CDR2 YFSETQ. The time point was: recipient sample about 28 days before transplant, after cytoreduction. This clone was detected a few times. Generated by immunoSEQ multiplex PCR, the TCRdb table keeps only in-frame clones and is missing some. Here the sample spans just under 7,500 clones, about 88% being singletons. This chain joins TRBV5-1 and TRBJ2-3; unclear D gene. The sample consisted of peripheral blood mononuclear cells, taken before stem cell transplant. The sequence derives from a man aged 55-75 years with acute myeloid leukemia. Some clones in this sample may be carry-over from other donors' samples. The CDR3 DNA follows: TGCGCCAGCTCGGTAAGCGTGGATACGCAGTATTTT. Amino acid sequence: CASSVSVDTQYF. Together with reference TRBV5-1 and TRBJ2-3, the CDR3 gives the full variable domain: KAGVTQTPRYLIKTRGQQVTLSCSPISGHRSVSWYQQTPGQGLQFLFEYFSETQRNKGNFPGRFSGRQFSNSRSEMNVSTLELGDSALYLCASSVSVDTQYFGPGTRLTVL.